The rows below give T cell receptor beta chains drawn from one sample of a study of blood T cell repertoires in COVID-19. Libraries were prepared by immunoSEQ multiplex PCR; TCRdb keeps only in-frame clonotypes and omits some of them. Here the sample spans under 85,000 clones, 60% to 80% being singletons. Sequencing was performed on peripheral blood. These receptors were obtained from a human donor in a cohort sampled during active COVID-19. CDR3s include the opening cysteine and the closing phenylalanine or tryptophan. The D gene is left open where the match is weak. Clone size is not always given. Where it is, it says once, few, many or a class for expanded clones.

D: TRBD1; size: NA; J: TRBJ1-1; V: TRBV7-2; DNA: TGTGCCAGCAGCTACACAGGGGGCATCACTGAAGCTTTCTTT; CDR3: CASSYTGGITEAFF
D: NA; size: few; J: TRBJ2-5; V: TRBV4-3; DNA: TGCGCCAGCAGCCCAAGCTGGTTAGGCGGAGAGACCCAGTACTTC; CDR3: CASSPSWLGGETQYF
D: TRBD1; size: once; J: TRBJ1-2; V: TRBV6-2/TRBV6-3; DNA: TGTGCCAGCAGTTACCCCCGGACAGGGGTTGGCTACACCTTC; CDR3: CASSYPRTGVGYTF
D: TRBD2; size: NA; J: TRBJ2-3; V: TRBV5-1; DNA: TGCGCCAGCAGCTTGGATGGGGTAGCGGGGGGGCCAGGGACAGATACGCAGTATTTT; CDR3: CASSLDGVAGGPGTDTQYF
D: TRBD1; size: NA; J: TRBJ1-2; V: TRBV4-1; DNA: TGCGCCAGCAGCCAAGATCCCGCAGGGGGCGATGGCTACACCTTC; CDR3: CASSQDPAGGDGYTF
D: TRBD2; size: NA; J: TRBJ2-3; V: TRBV4-1; DNA: TGCGCCAGCAGCCTCCCTGGAGCGGGGGGGAGCACAGATACGCAGTATTTT; CDR3: CASSLPGAGGSTDTQYF
D: TRBD1; size: few; J: TRBJ1-2; V: TRBV7-9; DNA: TGTGCCAGCAGCTTTCGGACAGGGGAAGCGGGTGGCTACACCTTC; CDR3: CASSFRTGEAGGYTF
D: NA; size: NA; J: TRBJ1-4; V: TRBV30; DNA: TGTGCCTGGAGTTCCCCAAGAGCCGGGGGTGAAAAACTGTTTTTT; CDR3: CAWSSPRAGGEKLFF
D: TRBD1; size: NA; J: TRBJ1-3; V: TRBV7-9; DNA: TGTGCCAGCAGTTCTTATGACAGGGCCAACACCATATATTTT; CDR3: CASSSYDRANTIYF
D: TRBD2; size: NA; J: TRBJ2-7; V: TRBV3-1/TRBV3-2; DNA: TGTGCCAGCAGCCCGATGGGTAGCGGGGGGTTCCCCTGGGAGCAGTACTTC; CDR3: CASSPMGSGGFPWEQYF
D: TRBD1; size: NA; J: TRBJ1-1; V: TRBV5-1; DNA: TGCGCCAGCAGCCGGGGGACAGGGGGCCTCTTGGGGACTGAAGCTTTCTTT; CDR3: CASSRGTGGLLGTEAFF
D: TRBD2; size: NA; J: TRBJ2-2; V: TRBV20-1; DNA: TGCAGTGCTAGTAAGCGGGGAACCACCGGGGAGCTGTTTTTT; CDR3: CSASKRGTTGELFF
D: NA; size: once; J: TRBJ2-3; V: TRBV25-1; DNA: TGTGCCAGCAGAGACGGAGTCACAGATACGCAGTATTTT; CDR3: CASRDGVTDTQYF
D: TRBD2; size: NA; J: TRBJ2-1; V: TRBV7-2; DNA: TGTGCCAGCAGCTTCAACCCCAGCGGGGGGGCGGGAAATGAGCAGTTCTTC; CDR3: CASSFNPSGGAGNEQFF
D: TRBD2; size: NA; J: TRBJ2-3; V: TRBV6-5; DNA: TGTGCCAGCAAGGGACTAGCGACAGATACGCAGTATTTT; CDR3: CASKGLATDTQYF
D: TRBD1; size: NA; J: TRBJ1-1; V: TRBV27; DNA: TGTGCCAGCAGGATGGACAGGGCGAACACTGAAGCTTTCTTT; CDR3: CASRMDRANTEAFF
D: TRBD2; size: NA; J: TRBJ2-4; V: TRBV6-6; DNA: TGTGCCAGCAGTTACGGACTAGCGGGGGCCAAAAACATTCAGTACTTC; CDR3: CASSYGLAGAKNIQYF
D: TRBD2; size: NA; J: TRBJ2-3; V: TRBV6-2/TRBV6-3; DNA: TGTGCCAGCAGTCCCAGCGGGGGCCGGGGGAATACGCAGTATTTT; CDR3: CASSPSGGRGNTQYF
D: NA; size: NA; J: TRBJ1-4; V: TRBV19; DNA: TGTGCCAGTAGTATCGAGGGGGGGCCTCGTGAAAAACTGTTTTTT; CDR3: CASSIEGGPREKLFF
D: NA; size: NA; J: TRBJ2-7; V: TRBV18; DNA: TGTGCCAGCTCACCTCCCGAGAGCTACGAGCAGTACTTC; CDR3: CASSPPESYEQYF
D: TRBD1; size: NA; J: TRBJ2-7; V: TRBV6-1; DNA: TGTGCCAGCAGTGACGCCGGGACAGGGAGCCCCTACGAGCAGTACTTC; CDR3: CASSDAGTGSPYEQYF
D: TRBD1; size: NA; J: TRBJ2-2; V: TRBV6-5; DNA: TGTGCCGGCTCCGGGACAGGGTCGTACACCGGGGAGCTGTTTTTT; CDR3: CAGSGTGSYTGELFF
D: NA; size: NA; J: TRBJ1-1; V: TRBV2; DNA: TGTGCCAGCAGTGAAATGGGTTCGGGGAACACTGAAGCTTTCTTT; CDR3: CASSEMGSGNTEAFF
D: NA; size: NA; J: TRBJ2-7; V: TRBV4-3; DNA: TGCGCCAGCAGCCAATCCAGGGTCTCAAGTCAGTACTTC; CDR3: CASSQSRVSSQYF
D: NA; size: NA; J: TRBJ2-3; V: TRBV24-1; DNA: TGTGCCACCCGGGATACCACAGATACGCAGTATTTT; CDR3: CATRDTTDTQYF
D: NA; size: NA; J: TRBJ1-4; V: TRBV6-5; DNA: TGTGCCAGCAGTAAACCCGAAGGGGGAAAACTGTTTTTT; CDR3: CASSKPEGGKLFF
D: TRBD2; size: once; J: TRBJ2-2; V: TRBV3-1/TRBV3-2; DNA: TGTGCCAGCATGCGGGGGGGGAACACCGGGGAGCTGTTTTTT; CDR3: CASMRGGNTGELFF
D: NA; size: once; J: TRBJ1-5; V: TRBV5-6; DNA: TGTGCCAGCAGCCTCATGGGCGCCAAACAGCCCCAGCATTTT; CDR3: CASSLMGAKQPQHF
D: NA; size: few; J: TRBJ1-2; V: TRBV19; DNA: TGTGCCAGTAGTCCGGACTGGCTGTATGGCTACACCTTC; CDR3: CASSPDWLYGYTF
D: NA; size: NA; J: TRBJ1-1; V: TRBV5-4; DNA: TGTGCCAGCAGCTATTGGGAGCCCGGCCGGGCTGAAGCTTTCTTT; CDR3: CASSYWEPGRAEAFF
D: TRBD1; size: NA; J: TRBJ1-3; V: TRBV5-5; DNA: TGTGCCAGCAGCGGGACAGCACACTCTGGAAACACCATATATTTT; CDR3: CASSGTAHSGNTIYF
D: TRBD1; size: NA; J: TRBJ1-1; V: TRBV5-1; DNA: TGCGCCAGCAGCTTGACAGGGGTTAGCCCTGAAGCTTTCTTT; CDR3: CASSLTGVSPEAFF
D: NA; size: NA; J: TRBJ2-5; V: TRBV6-2/TRBV6-3; DNA: TGTGCCAGCAGTAGGGGGTATGGAGAGACCCAGTACTTC; CDR3: CASSRGYGETQYF
D: NA; size: few; J: TRBJ2-7; V: TRBV5-1; DNA: TGCGCCAGCAGCTTGTGGTGGGGGCATATGGACGAGCAGTACTTC; CDR3: CASSLWWGHMDEQYF
D: NA; size: NA; J: TRBJ1-5; V: TRBV2; DNA: TGTGCCAGCAGTCTATATAGCAATCAGCCCCAGCATTTT; CDR3: CASSLYSNQPQHF
D: TRBD1; size: NA; J: TRBJ2-7; V: TRBV7-6; DNA: TGTGCCAGCAGCTTCCGGGACAGCGACTTCTACGAGCAGTACTTC; CDR3: CASSFRDSDFYEQYF
D: NA; size: NA; J: TRBJ2-7; V: TRBV18; DNA: TGTGCCAGCTCCCCACCCCGAGGGAACTACGAGCAGTACTTC; CDR3: CASSPPRGNYEQYF
D: NA; size: NA; J: TRBJ1-6; V: TRBV12-3/TRBV12-4; DNA: TGTGCCAGCAGTTTTACGGGGTATTCACCCCTCCACTTT; CDR3: CASSFTGYSPLHF
D: NA; size: few; J: TRBJ1-5; V: TRBV7-8; DNA: TGTGCCAGCAGCTTAGAAGGAGGGAACAATCAGCCCCAGCATTTT; CDR3: CASSLEGGNNQPQHF
D: NA; size: NA; J: TRBJ2-7; V: TRBV5-1; DNA: TGCGCCAGCAGCTTGGGGCAGGGGTTGTCCTACGAGCAGTACTTC; CDR3: CASSLGQGLSYEQYF
D: TRBD1; size: NA; J: TRBJ2-7; V: TRBV19; DNA: TGTGCCGTTGGAGCCCGGGACAGACCCTACGAGCAGTACTTC; CDR3: CAVGARDRPYEQYF
D: NA; size: NA; J: TRBJ2-6; V: TRBV10-1; DNA: TGCGCCAGCAGGGCGGGACAGCCTTATACATCTCCCCCCTATAGGGGGGCCAACGTCCTGACTTTC; CDR3: CASRAGQPYTSPPYRGANVLTF
D: NA; size: NA; J: TRBJ1-3; V: TRBV6-6; DNA: TGTGCCAGCAGTTACTTTGGAGGGAGCGATGGAAACACCATATATTTT; CDR3: CASSYFGGSDGNTIYF
D: TRBD1; size: NA; J: TRBJ2-7; V: TRBV10-2; DNA: TGCGCCATCAAACAGGGGGCTTCTTACGAGCAGTACTTC; CDR3: CAIKQGASYEQYF
D: TRBD1; size: NA; J: TRBJ1-2; V: TRBV5-1; DNA: TGCGCCAGCAGCTTTGGACAGGGAGGGTATGGCTACACCTTC; CDR3: CASSFGQGGYGYTF
D: TRBD2; size: NA; J: TRBJ2-3; V: TRBV6-5; DNA: TGTGCCAGCAGCCCACTAGCGGGGGGCACAGATACGCAGTATTTT; CDR3: CASSPLAGGTDTQYF
D: NA; size: NA; J: TRBJ2-7; V: TRBV2; DNA: TGTGCCAGCAGGGTTGACAGGAATGCCTACGAGCAGTACTTC; CDR3: CASRVDRNAYEQYF
D: TRBD1; size: NA; J: TRBJ1-3; V: TRBV30; DNA: TGTGCCTGGAGTGAGGGACAGGGGGCCTGGAGCTCTGGAAACACCATATATTTT; CDR3: CAWSEGQGAWSSGNTIYF
D: TRBD1; size: NA; J: TRBJ2-7; V: TRBV5-1; DNA: TGCGCCAGCAGCTTGGTTGGGACAGCCGAAGAGCAGTACTTC; CDR3: CASSLVGTAEEQYF
D: NA; size: NA; J: TRBJ1-1; V: TRBV19; DNA: TGTGCCAGTAGTATAGTGGGCAGGGCGGGGACTGAAGCTTTCTTT; CDR3: CASSIVGRAGTEAFF
D: NA; size: NA; J: TRBJ1-6; V: TRBV27; DNA: TGTGCCAGCAGTTTTCGACAGTCTAATTCACCCCTCCACTTT; CDR3: CASSFRQSNSPLHF
D: TRBD1; size: few; J: TRBJ2-1; V: TRBV9; DNA: TGTGCCAGCCCTAGGCAGGGGGCCAAACGCAATGAGCAGTTCTTC; CDR3: CASPRQGAKRNEQFF
D: TRBD1; size: once; J: TRBJ1-2; V: TRBV6-2/TRBV6-3; DNA: TGTGCCAGCAGTTCACAGGGGATTGGGGACTATGGCTACACCTTC; CDR3: CASSSQGIGDYGYTF
D: NA; size: NA; J: TRBJ2-3; V: TRBV5-1; DNA: TGCGCCAGCAGCTTGGGGCAGTTCACAGATACGCAGTATTTT; CDR3: CASSLGQFTDTQYF
D: TRBD2; size: NA; J: TRBJ2-7; V: TRBV5-1; DNA: TGCGCCAGCAGCTTGCTCCGGGGGGGCCAGGACGAGCAGTACTTC; CDR3: CASSLLRGGQDEQYF
D: TRBD1; size: NA; J: TRBJ2-7; V: TRBV2; DNA: TGTGCCAGCAGAGCCGGGACAGGTCTCCACTTC; CDR3: CASRAGTGLHF
D: NA; size: NA; J: TRBJ2-7; V: TRBV5-1; DNA: TGCGCCAGCAGCCCTTCCGGGAAATCCTACGAGCAGTACTTC; CDR3: CASSPSGKSYEQYF
D: NA; size: NA; J: TRBJ2-1; V: TRBV27; DNA: TGTGCCAGCAGTTTAGACAGGAGCTCCTACAATGAGCAGTTCTTC; CDR3: CASSLDRSSYNEQFF